This T cell receptor (beta chain) comes out of a study of OX40 agonist ivuxolimab in advanced cancers. The wider study: Each dose-escalation patient presented with hepatocellular carcinoma, melanoma, renal cell or head and neck cancer. Study findings and constraints: Several nonresponders also turned out to have low normalized T-cell clonal expansion. In the expanded peripheral T cells, antigen specificity was never determined.

TCRdb's copy holds only in-frame clones and misses some; the assay was immunoSEQ multiplex PCR. The data show 70,000 to 75,000 clones, with 88% seen just once and 2.5% to 3% held by the top ten. Trimming shortened V by 10 bases and J by 2 bases, and 17 bases separated the two germline ends. This CDR3 has 14 residues. In germline, CDR1 is LNHDA, CDR2 SQIVND (reference sequence). Turning to this clone: The antigen remains undetermined.

The sample here was CD4+ or CD8+ T cells sorted from blood, taken in a trial of the OX40 agonist ivuxolimab. V gene TRBV19 combines with J gene TRBJ1-1; D possibly corresponds to TRBD1 (5 bases). This receptor was taken from an adult with an advanced solid tumor such as melanoma, head and neck, liver or kidney cancer. CDR3 in amino acids: CATKTGTLNTEAFF. CDR3 bases: TGTGCCACCAAGACTGGGACGCTCAACACTGAAGCTTTCTTT. Variable domain in full (rest from reference TRBV19 and TRBJ1-1): DGGITQSPKYLFRKEGQNVTLSCEQNLNHDAMYWYRQDPGQGLRLIYYSQIVNDFQKGDIAEGYSVSREKKESFPLTVTSAQKNPTAFYLCATKTGTLNTEAFFGQGTRLTVV.